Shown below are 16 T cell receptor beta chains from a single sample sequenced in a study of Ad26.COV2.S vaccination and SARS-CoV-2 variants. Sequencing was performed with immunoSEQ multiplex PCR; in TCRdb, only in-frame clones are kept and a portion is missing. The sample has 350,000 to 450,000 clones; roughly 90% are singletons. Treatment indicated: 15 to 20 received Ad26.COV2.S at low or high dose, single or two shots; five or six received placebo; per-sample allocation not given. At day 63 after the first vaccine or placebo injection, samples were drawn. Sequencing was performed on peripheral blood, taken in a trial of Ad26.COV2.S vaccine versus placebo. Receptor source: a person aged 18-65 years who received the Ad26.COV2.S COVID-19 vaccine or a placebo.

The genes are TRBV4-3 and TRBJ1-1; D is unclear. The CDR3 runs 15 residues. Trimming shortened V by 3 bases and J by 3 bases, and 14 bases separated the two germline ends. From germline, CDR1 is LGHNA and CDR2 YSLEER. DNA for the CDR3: TGCGCCAGCAGCCAGAAAGGGTGGGGAGACACTGAAGCTTTCTTT. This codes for CASSQKGWGDTEAFF.

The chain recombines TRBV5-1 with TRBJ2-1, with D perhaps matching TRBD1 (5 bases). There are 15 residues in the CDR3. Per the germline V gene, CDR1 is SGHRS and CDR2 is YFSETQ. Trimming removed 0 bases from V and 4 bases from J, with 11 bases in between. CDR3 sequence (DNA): TGCGCCAGCAGCTTGGGCGGACATAGATACAATGAGCAGTTCTTC. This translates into CASSLGGHRYNEQFF.

CDR3 amino acids: CASSLSGGSYNEQFF. The CDR3 nucleotides are TGTGCCAGCAGCCTTTCGGGCGGCTCCTACAATGAGCAGTTCTTC. The rearrangement joins TRBV7-6 to TRBJ2-1; D is uncertain. CDR3 length: 15 residues. Germline V gene sequence: CDR1 SGHVS, CDR2 FNYEAQ. V was pared by 5 bases and J by 0 bases, with 11 bases between.

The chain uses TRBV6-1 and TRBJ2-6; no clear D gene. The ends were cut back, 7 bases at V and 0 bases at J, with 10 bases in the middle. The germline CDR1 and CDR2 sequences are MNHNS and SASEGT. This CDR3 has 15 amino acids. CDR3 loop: CASTSDGSGANVLTF. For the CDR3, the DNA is TGTGCCAGCACGAGTGATGGCTCTGGGGCCAACGTCCTGACTTTC.

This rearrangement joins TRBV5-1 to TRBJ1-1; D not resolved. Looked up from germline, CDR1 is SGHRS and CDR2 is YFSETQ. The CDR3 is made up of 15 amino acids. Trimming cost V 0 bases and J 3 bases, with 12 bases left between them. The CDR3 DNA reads TGCGCCAGCAGCTTGGAGGTCAAGGCCCACACTGAAGCTTTCTTT. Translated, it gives CASSLEVKAHTEAFF.

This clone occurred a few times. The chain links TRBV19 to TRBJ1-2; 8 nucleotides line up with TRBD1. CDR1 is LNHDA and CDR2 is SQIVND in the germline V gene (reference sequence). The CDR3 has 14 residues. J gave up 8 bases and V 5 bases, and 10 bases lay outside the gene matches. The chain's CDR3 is CASSPRTGQVGYTF. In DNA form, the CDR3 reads TGTGCCAGTAGTCCCCGGACAGGGCAGGTCGGCTACACCTTC.

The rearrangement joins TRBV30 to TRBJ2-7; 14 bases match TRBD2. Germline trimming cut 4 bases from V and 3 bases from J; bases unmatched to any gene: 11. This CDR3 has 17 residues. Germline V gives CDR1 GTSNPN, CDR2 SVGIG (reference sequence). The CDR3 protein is CAWTRTSGGYLNYEQYF. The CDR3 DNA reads TGTGCCTGGACGAGGACTAGCGGGGGGTACCTGAACTACGAGCAGTACTTC.

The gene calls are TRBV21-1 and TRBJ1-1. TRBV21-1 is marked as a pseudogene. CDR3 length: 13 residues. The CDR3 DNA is TGTGCCAGCAGCAAAAACTCGAACACTGAAGCTTTCTTT. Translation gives CASSKNSNTEAFF.

CDR3 nucleotides: TGTGCCAGTAGGACGGGACAGGGGTATAATTCACCCCTCCACTTT. Translated: CASRTGQGYNSPLHF. The rearrangement uses TRBV19 and TRBJ1-6, with 10 bases lining up with TRBD1. CDR1 LNHDA and CDR2 SQIVND come from the germline V gene (reference sequence). This CDR3 comprises 15 residues. The trim removed 6 bases at V and 4 bases at J, leaving 3 bases unmatched.

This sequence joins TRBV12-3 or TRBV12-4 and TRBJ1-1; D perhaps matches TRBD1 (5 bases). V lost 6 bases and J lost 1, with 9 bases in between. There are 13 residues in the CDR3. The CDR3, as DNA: TGTGCCAGCAGCATAGGGGCGAACACTGAAGCTTTCTTT. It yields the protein CASSIGANTEAFF.

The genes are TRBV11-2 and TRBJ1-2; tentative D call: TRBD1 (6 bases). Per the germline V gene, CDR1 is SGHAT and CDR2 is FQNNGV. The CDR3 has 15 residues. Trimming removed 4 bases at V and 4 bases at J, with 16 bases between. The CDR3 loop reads CASSSYLQGVYGYTF. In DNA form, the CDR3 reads TGTGCCAGCAGCTCCTATTTACAGGGAGTCTATGGCTACACCTTC.

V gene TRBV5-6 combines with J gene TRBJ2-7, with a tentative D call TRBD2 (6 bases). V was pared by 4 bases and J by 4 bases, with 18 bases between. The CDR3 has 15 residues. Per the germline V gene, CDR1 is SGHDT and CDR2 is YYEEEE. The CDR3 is CASSLAFAGRYEQYF. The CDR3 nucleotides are TGTGCCAGCAGCCTGGCCTTCGCGGGGAGATACGAGCAGTACTTC.

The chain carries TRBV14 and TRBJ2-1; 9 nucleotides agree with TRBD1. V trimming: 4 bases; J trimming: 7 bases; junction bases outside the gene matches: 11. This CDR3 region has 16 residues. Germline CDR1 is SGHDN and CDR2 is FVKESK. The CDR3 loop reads CASSPPRQGGDNEQFF. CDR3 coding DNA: TGTGCCAGCAGCCCCCCCCGACAGGGGGGTGATAATGAGCAGTTCTTC.

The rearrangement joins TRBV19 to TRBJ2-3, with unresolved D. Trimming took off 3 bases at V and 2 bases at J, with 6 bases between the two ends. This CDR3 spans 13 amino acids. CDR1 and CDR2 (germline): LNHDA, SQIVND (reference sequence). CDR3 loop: CASSIANTDTQYF. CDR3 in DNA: TGTGCCAGTAGTATCGCTAACACAGATACGCAGTATTTT.

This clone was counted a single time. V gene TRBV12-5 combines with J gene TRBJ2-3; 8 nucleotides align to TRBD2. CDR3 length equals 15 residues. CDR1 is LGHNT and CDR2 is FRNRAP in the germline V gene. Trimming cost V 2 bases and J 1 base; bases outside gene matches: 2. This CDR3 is CASGLLAGRTDTQYF. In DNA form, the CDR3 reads TGTGCTAGTGGTTTGTTAGCGGGGCGCACAGATACGCAGTATTTT. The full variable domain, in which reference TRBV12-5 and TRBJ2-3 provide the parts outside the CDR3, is DARVTQTPRHKVTEMGQEVTMRCQPILGHNTVFWYRQTMMQGLELLAYFRNRAPLDDSGMPKDRFSAEMPDATLATLKIQPSEPRDSAVYFCASGLLAGRTDTQYFGPGTRLTVL.

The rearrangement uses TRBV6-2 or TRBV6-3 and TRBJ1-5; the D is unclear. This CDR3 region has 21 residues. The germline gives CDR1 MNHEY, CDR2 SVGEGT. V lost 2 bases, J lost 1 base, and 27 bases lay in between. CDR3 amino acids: CASSYGRWREYDLPSNQPQHF. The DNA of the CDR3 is TGTGCCAGCAGTTACGGTAGGTGGCGGGAATACGACCTTCCAAGCAATCAGCCCCAGCATTTT.